This TCR beta chain was captured in a study of T cells in Graves' hyperthyroidism and ophthalmopathy. General observations from the study: In the blood, most expanded thyroid clonotypes above 0.001 appeared as well.

Of note for this clonotype: What it binds is not known.

Amplification yielded TCR beta CDR3 regions, with RNA transcripts as the source. TCR CDR3 underwent first-round RT-PCR with the HTBI primer set. TCRdb re-called the multiplex PCR reads through MiXCR, storing one row per CDR3 protein. The data contain approximately 520,000 distinct CDR3 sequences, around 22% of them seen just once; the ten biggest clones take up 11%. The ends were cut back, 2 bases at V and 10 bases at J, with 21 bases in the middle. Looked up from germline, CDR1 is KGHSH and CDR2 is LQKENI. The CDR3 totals 15 residues. The sequence was collected from a woman in her thirties with Graves' ophthalmopathy. The chain has TRBV18 and TRBJ2-7; maybe TRBD2 (6 bases). Sequenced material: blood. The CDR3 DNA reads as TGTGCCAGCTCACCAGTCGCGGACTATCAAACGGTACAGTACTTC. It specifies CASSPVADYQTVQYF.